The next 24 T cell receptor beta chains were all read from a single sample in a study of cytomegalovirus exposure and HLA in healthy donors. With 60 Vbeta and 13 Jbeta primers, the PCR was carried out. The repertoire was sequenced with immunoSEQ multiplex PCR; TCRdb's copy has only in-frame clones and lacks some. The sample records about 150,000 clones, roughly 9.4% being singletons. Material: PBMCs. Receptors originate from a male donor in good health and CMV-seronegative.

This clone was detected a few times. The chain has TRBV7-2 and TRBJ1-5; 9 bases fit TRBD1. CDR1 and CDR2 from the germline V gene are SGHTA and FQGNSA. This CDR3 spans 14 amino acids. The junction had 5 bases not matched to a gene; V was cut back by 4 bases and J by 7 bases. CDR3 loop: CASSSTGGGQPQHF. CDR3 nucleotides: TGTGCCAGCAGCTCGACAGGGGGAGGACAGCCCCAGCATTTT.

J is TRBJ1-1 and V is TRBV6-5; 7 bases align to TRBD1. V shed 2 bases and J 1 base; nucleotides not matched to a gene: 4. CDR3 size: 15 residues. CDR1 and CDR2 (germline): MNHEY, SVGAGI. CDR3 DNA: TGTGCCAGCAGTTACAGTCCAGGGGGGAACACTGAAGCTTTCTTT. This codes for CASSYSPGGNTEAFF.

This clone was picked up a small number of times. V usage is TRBV2 and J usage is TRBJ1-2, with D unclear. CDR1 SNHLY and CDR2 FYNNEI come from the germline V gene. CDR3 length: 10 amino acids. Trimming pared 8 bases from V and 12 bases from J, leaving 13 bases between. The CDR3 protein is CASSRNRDTF. Here the CDR3 DNA reads TGTGCCAGCTCGAGAAACCGAGACACCTTC.

The rearrangement links TRBV15 to TRBJ1-4; perhaps TRBD1 as D (6 bases). The CDR3 consists of 16 residues. CDR1 and CDR2 from the germline V gene are LNHNV and YYDKDF (reference sequence). The V and J ends lost 3 bases and 1 base respectively, with 12 bases between them. CDR3 region: CATSSRDRLTNEKLFF. DNA for the CDR3: TGTGCCACCAGCAGCCGAGACAGGTTAACTAATGAAAAACTGTTTTTT. Full variable domain (outside the CDR3, taken from reference TRBV15 and TRBJ1-4): DAMVIQNPRYQVTQFGKPVTLSCSQTLNHNVMYWYQQKSSQAPKLLFHYYDKDFNNEADTPDNFQSRRPNTSFCFLDIRSPGLGDTAMYLCATSSRDRLTNEKLFFGSGTQLSVL.

This chain links TRBV27 with TRBJ2-5; TRBD1 aligns across 12 bases. The V gene's germline CDR1 is MNHEY and CDR2 SMNVEV (reference sequence). CDR3 length: 15 residues. Germline trimming cut 5 bases from V and 5 bases from J; bases unmatched to any gene: 6. CDR3 sequence: CASSPGTGGRETQYF. The CDR3 DNA sequence: TGTGCCAGCAGTCCAGGGACAGGGGGCAGGGAGACCCAGTACTTC.

This sequence joins TRBV4-1 and TRBJ2-7, with 8 bases that match TRBD2. The V and J ends lost 4 bases and 2 bases, in that order; junction bases with no gene match: 7. The germline V gene encodes CDR1 MGHRA and CDR2 YSYEKL. The CDR3 contains 15 residues. The CDR3 DNA reads TGCGCCAGCAGCCGGGCCGGGACTAGAACCTACGAGCAGTACTTC. This translates into CASSRAGTRTYEQYF.

To note about this clone: Other nucleotide sequences in the sample specify the same CDR3. The rearrangement joins TRBV9 to TRBJ2-1, with D unclear. With 2 bases removed from V and 9 bases from J, the gap between germline ends came to 6 bases. The CDR3 runs to 11 residues. Germline V gene data show CDR1 as SGDLS and CDR2 as YYNGEE. The CDR3 region is CASSVGGEQFF. CDR3 DNA: TGTGCCAGCAGCGTCGGCGGTGAGCAGTTCTTC.

The chain has TRBV5-4 and TRBJ2-7; 12 bases align to TRBD2. The CDR3 totals 15 residues. The J segment lost 6 bases and the V segment lost 3 bases, leaving 7 bases of the junction unmatched. The V gene's germline CDR1 is SGHNT and CDR2 YYREEE (reference sequence). CDR3 residues: CASSSGLAGMSEQYF. The CDR3, as DNA: TGTGCCAGCAGCTCAGGACTAGCGGGAATGTCCGAGCAGTACTTC.

The chain uses TRBV7-9 and TRBJ1-1, with 7 bases aligning to TRBD1. Unmatched junction bases numbered 3, after V lost 8 bases and J lost 3 bases. CDR1 SEHNR and CDR2 FQNEAQ come from the germline V gene (reference sequence). This CDR3 is built from 12 residues. Here the CDR3 reads CASRQGDTEAFF. The CDR3 DNA is TGTGCCAGCCGGCAGGGGGACACTGAAGCTTTCTTT.

The V gene is TRBV28, the J gene TRBJ2-7; TRBD1 agrees at 9 bases. Germline CDR1 and CDR2: MDHEN and SYDVKM. This CDR3 has 15 amino acids. The junction had 6 bases not matched to a gene; V was cut back by 4 bases and J by 2 bases. The CDR3 bases are TGTGCCAGCAGTTCTTCCGGGACAGGGACCTACGAGCAGTACTTC. This translates into CASSSSGTGTYEQYF.

The genes are TRBV6-1 and TRBJ1-5, with 9 bases matching TRBD1. This CDR3 has 18 amino acids. The germline V gene encodes CDR1 MNHNS and CDR2 SASEGT. V shed 3 bases and J 1 base; nucleotides not matched to a gene: 10. CDR3 residues: CASSDRTGVGLSNQPQHF. CDR3 nucleotides: TGTGCCAGCAGTGATAGGACAGGGGTCGGATTAAGCAATCAGCCCCAGCATTTT.

This clone was seen more than once but under ten times. The rearrangement joins TRBV7-9 to TRBJ1-2; D remains ambiguous. This CDR3 comprises 14 residues. Germline V lookup: CDR1 SEHNR, CDR2 FQNEAQ (reference sequence). V was trimmed by 0 bases and J by 2 bases, leaving 7 bases between them. CDR3 sequence reads: CASSLAQPNYGYTF. As DNA, the CDR3 is TGTGCCAGCAGCTTAGCACAACCGAACTATGGCTACACCTTC.

This clone was seen only a few times. This chain joins TRBV28 and TRBJ2-7; D is perhaps TRBD2 (5 bases). The CDR3 is 16 residues long. Trimming cost V 4 bases and J 0 bases, with 16 bases left between them. Germline CDR1 is MDHEN and CDR2 is SYDVKM. CDR3 protein: CASSSQRFSISYEQYF. Written as DNA, the CDR3 is TGTGCCAGCAGTTCACAGCGGTTCTCCATCTCCTACGAGCAGTACTTC. Together with reference TRBV28 and TRBJ2-7, the CDR3 gives the full variable domain: DVKVTQSSRYLVKRTGEKVFLECVQDMDHENMFWYRQDPGLGLRLIYFSYDVKMKEKGDIPEGYSVSREKKERFSLILESASTNQTSMYLCASSSQRFSISYEQYFGPGTRLTVT.

The chain employs TRBV27 and TRBJ1-6; the match to TRBD1 covers 8 bases. Germline-derived CDR1 and CDR2 are MNHEY and SMNVEV (reference sequence). This CDR3 has 16 amino acids. V dropped 4 bases and J dropped 5; count of bases not matched to a gene: 7. CDR3: CASSSWRDRNNSPLHF. Here the CDR3 DNA reads TGTGCCAGCAGTTCGTGGAGGGACAGGAATAATTCACCCCTCCACTTT.

For this clone: The CDR3 end shows no conserved phenylalanine or tryptophan, and so a read error is likely. V and J are TRBV4-2 and TRBJ1-1, with 7 bases that match TRBD1. V dropped 3 bases and J dropped 4; count of bases not matched to a gene: 17. CDR3 length: 18 residues. Germline CDR1 and CDR2: LGHNA and YNFKEQ. The CDR3 reads CASSQLTGDRAYRTEAFL. The CDR3 region has the DNA TGTGCCAGCAGCCAGCTGACCGGTGACAGGGCTTATCGCACTGAAGCTTTCCTT.

The chain couples TRBV9 to TRBJ2-1; possibly TRBD1 for D (6 bases). The CDR3 length is 16 residues. Germline CDR1 SGDLS, CDR2 YYNGEE. V gave up 3 bases and J gave up 6 bases, with 19 bases separating them. The CDR3 DNA reads TGTGCCAGCAGCGCGAACAGGGCCCCTAAATCCAATGAGCAGTTCTTC. Its translation: CASSANRAPKSNEQFF.

This clone turned up a few times. The CDR3 DNA follows: TGTGCCAGCAGCTTGCGTACAGGGAGAGCAGAGACCCAGTACTTC. Amino acid sequence: CASSLRTGRAETQYF. This rearrangement joins TRBV5-4 to TRBJ2-5; D possibly corresponds to TRBD1 (6 bases). Germline V gives CDR1 SGHNT, CDR2 YYREEE (reference sequence). The CDR3 is 15 amino acids. V dropped 1 base and J dropped 4 bases, with 14 bases sitting between them.

The V and J genes are TRBV4-3 and TRBJ1-2, with a weak D call TRBD1 (5 bases). CDR1 LGHNA and CDR2 YSLEER come from the germline V gene. This CDR3 has 16 amino acids. Deletions cut 1 base from V and 4 bases from J, with 16 bases between. CDR3 in DNA: TGCGCCAGCAGCCAAGTCGGGGGACGAAGCCCCTATGGCTACACCTTC. This gives the protein CASSQVGGRSPYGYTF.

The rearrangement joins TRBV7-6 to TRBJ2-7, with a possible D match to TRBD2 (5 bases). The V and J ends lost 7 bases and 0 bases respectively, with 16 bases between them. The CDR3 length is 15 residues. Germline CDR1 SGHVS, CDR2 FNYEAQ. The CDR3 protein is CASTLTLDNSYEQYF. As DNA, the CDR3 is TGTGCCAGCACCCTGACACTAGACAACTCCTACGAGCAGTACTTC.

This clone has a handful of counts. The genes are TRBV7-3 and TRBJ2-6; tentative D call: TRBD2 (5 bases). Looked up from germline, CDR1 is SGHTA and CDR2 is FQGTGA. The CDR3 consists of 15 residues. V was cut by 5 bases and J by 3 bases, with 11 bases left in between. The CDR3: CASSPTGVGANVLTF. The CDR3 DNA sequence: TGTGCCAGCAGCCCAACCGGGGTTGGGGCCAACGTCCTGACTTTC.

The rearrangement uses TRBV4-1 and TRBJ1-2; 7 bases align to TRBD1. J was trimmed by 4 bases and V by 1 base; bases with no gene match: 6. From germline, CDR1 is MGHRA and CDR2 YSYEKL. This CDR3 comprises 15 residues. In DNA form, the CDR3 reads TGCGCCAGCAGCCAAGGGACAGGAACTTCCTATGGCTACACCTTC. This encodes CASSQGTGTSYGYTF.

This rearrangement joins TRBV9 to TRBJ1-1, with no clear D. Deletions cut 0 bases from V and 0 bases from J, with 12 bases between. This CDR3 has 16 residues. Germline CDR1 SGDLS, CDR2 YYNGEE. The CDR3 spells CASSVATEGLNTEAFF. The CDR3 nucleotides are TGTGCCAGCAGCGTAGCGACTGAGGGCTTGAACACTGAAGCTTTCTTT. Based on the CDR3 plus reference TRBV9 and TRBJ1-1, the full variable domain is DSGVTQTPKHLITATGQRVTLRCSPRSGDLSVYWYQQSLDQGLQFLIQYYNGEERAKGNILERFSAQQFPDLHSELNLSSLELGDSALYFCASSVATEGLNTEAFFGQGTRLTVV.

The chain is built from TRBV18 and TRBJ2-1, with 12 bases lining up with TRBD2. The V and J ends lost 3 bases and 3 bases, in that order; junction bases with no gene match: 3. In germline, CDR1 is KGHSH, CDR2 LQKENI. The CDR3 extends over 16 amino acids. CDR3 coding DNA: TGTGCCAGCTCACCTCAGACTAGCGGGGGCTACAATGAGCAGTTCTTC. Translated: CASSPQTSGGYNEQFF.

The J gene is TRBJ1-3, the V gene TRBV5-4, with 9 bases lining up with TRBD1. The CDR3 is 16 amino acids. CDR1 is SGHNT, CDR2 YYREEE, per germline (reference sequence). With V trimmed by 0 bases and J by 4 bases, 5 bases remained unmatched. The CDR3 protein is CASSLADRGEGNTIYF. The CDR3 nucleotides read TGTGCCAGCAGCTTGGCAGACAGGGGGGAAGGAAACACCATATATTTT.